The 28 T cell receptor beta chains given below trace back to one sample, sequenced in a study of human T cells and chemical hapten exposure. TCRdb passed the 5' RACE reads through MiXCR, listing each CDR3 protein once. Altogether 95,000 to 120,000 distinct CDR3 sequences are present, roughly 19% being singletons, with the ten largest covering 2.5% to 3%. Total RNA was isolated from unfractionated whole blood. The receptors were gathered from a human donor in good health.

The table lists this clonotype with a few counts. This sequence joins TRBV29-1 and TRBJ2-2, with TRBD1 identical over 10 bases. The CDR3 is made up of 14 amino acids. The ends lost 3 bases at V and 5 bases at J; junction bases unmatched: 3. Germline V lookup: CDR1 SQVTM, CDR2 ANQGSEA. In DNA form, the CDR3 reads TGCAGCGTTGACGGGACAGGGGTAACCGGGGAGCTGTTTTTT. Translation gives CSVDGTGVTGELFF.

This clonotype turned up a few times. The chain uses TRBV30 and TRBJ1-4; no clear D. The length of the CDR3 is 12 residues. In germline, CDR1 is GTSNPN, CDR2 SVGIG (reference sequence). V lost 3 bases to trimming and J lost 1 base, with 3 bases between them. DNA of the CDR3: TGTGCCTGGAGCGGAACTAATGAAAAACTGTTTTTT. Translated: CAWSGTNEKLFF. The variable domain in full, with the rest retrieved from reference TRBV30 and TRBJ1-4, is SQTIHQWPATLVQPVGSPLSLECTVEGTSNPNLYWYRQAAGRGLQLLFYSVGIGQISSEVPQNLSASRPQDRQFILSSKKLLLSDSGFYLCAWSGTNEKLFFGSGTQLSVL.

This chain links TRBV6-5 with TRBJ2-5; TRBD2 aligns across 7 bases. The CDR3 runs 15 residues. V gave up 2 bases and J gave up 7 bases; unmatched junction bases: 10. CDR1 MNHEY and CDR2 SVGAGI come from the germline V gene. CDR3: CASSYAGGKLGTQYF. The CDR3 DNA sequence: TGTGCCAGCAGTTACGCCGGGGGGAAGTTGGGGACCCAGTACTTC.

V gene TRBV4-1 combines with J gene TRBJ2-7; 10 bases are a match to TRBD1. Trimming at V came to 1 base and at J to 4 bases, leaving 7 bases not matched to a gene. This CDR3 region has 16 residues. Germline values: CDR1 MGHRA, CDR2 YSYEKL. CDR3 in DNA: TGCGCCAGCAGCCAAGTCTTACCGGGACAGGGGTACGAGCAGTACTTC. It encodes CASSQVLPGQGYEQYF.

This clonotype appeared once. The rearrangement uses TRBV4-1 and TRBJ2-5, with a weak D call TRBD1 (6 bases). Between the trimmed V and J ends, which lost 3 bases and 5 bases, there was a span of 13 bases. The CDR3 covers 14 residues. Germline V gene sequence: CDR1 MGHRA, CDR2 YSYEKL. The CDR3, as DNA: TGCGCCAGCAGCCAGGAGGACAGCCCTGAGACCCAGTACTTC. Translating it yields CASSQEDSPETQYF.

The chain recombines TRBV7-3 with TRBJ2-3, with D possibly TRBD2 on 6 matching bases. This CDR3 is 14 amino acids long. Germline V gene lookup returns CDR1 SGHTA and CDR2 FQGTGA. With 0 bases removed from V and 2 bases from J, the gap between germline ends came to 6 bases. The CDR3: CASSLTDYTDTQYF. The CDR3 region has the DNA TGTGCCAGCAGCTTAACGGACTACACAGATACGCAGTATTTT.

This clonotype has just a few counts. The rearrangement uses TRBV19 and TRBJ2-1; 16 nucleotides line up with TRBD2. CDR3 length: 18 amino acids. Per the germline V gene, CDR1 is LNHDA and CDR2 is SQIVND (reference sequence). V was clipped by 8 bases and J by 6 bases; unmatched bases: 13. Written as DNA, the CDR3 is TGTGCCAGTCGGTATGCCGGGACTAGCGGGAGGGCCCCCAATGAGCAGTTCTTC. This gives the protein CASRYAGTSGRAPNEQFF.

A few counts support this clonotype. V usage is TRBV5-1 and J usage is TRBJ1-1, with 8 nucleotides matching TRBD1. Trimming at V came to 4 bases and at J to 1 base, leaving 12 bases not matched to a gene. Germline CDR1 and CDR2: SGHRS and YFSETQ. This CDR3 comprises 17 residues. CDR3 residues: CASSHGDRQGTNTEAFF. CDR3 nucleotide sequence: TGCGCCAGCAGCCATGGAGACCGACAGGGGACGAACACTGAAGCTTTCTTT.

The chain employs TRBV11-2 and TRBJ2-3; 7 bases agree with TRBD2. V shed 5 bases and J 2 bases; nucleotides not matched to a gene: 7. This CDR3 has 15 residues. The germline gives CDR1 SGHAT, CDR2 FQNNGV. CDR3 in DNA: TGTGCCAGCAGCACCGGCGGGGGTACCACAGATACGCAGTATTTT. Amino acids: CASSTGGGTTDTQYF.

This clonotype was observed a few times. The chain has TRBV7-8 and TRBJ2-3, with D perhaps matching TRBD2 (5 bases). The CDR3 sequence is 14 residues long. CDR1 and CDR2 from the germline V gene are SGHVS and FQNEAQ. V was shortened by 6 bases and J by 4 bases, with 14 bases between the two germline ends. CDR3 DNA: TGTGCCAGCAGATATACTAGATCCCCAGATACGCAGTATTTT. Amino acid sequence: CASRYTRSPDTQYF.

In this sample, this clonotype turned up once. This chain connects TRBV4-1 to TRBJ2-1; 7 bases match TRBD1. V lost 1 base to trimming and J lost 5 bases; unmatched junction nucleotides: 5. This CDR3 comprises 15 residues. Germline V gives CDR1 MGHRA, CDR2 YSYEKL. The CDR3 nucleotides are TGCGCCAGCAGCCAAGGCCTGGGACAGAACAATGAGCAGTTCTTC. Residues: CASSQGLGQNNEQFF.

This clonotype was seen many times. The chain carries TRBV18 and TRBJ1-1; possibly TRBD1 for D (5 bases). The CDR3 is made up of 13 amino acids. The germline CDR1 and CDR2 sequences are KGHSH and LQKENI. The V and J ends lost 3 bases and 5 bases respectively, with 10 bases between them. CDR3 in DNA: TGTGCCAGCTCACCGGTCAGGGATACTGAAGCTTTCTTT. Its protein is CASSPVRDTEAFF.

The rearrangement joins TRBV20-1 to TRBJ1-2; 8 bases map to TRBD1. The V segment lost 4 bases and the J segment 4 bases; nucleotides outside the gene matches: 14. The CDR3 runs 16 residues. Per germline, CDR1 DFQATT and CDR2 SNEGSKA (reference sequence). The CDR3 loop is CSAKGGRGRKSYGYTF. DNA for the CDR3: TGCAGTGCTAAGGGGGGCAGGGGGCGAAAGAGCTATGGCTACACCTTC.

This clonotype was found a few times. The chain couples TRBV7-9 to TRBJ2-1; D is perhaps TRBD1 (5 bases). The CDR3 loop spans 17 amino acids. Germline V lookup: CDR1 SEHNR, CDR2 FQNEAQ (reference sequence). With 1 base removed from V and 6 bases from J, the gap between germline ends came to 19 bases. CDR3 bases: TGTGCCAGCAGCTTAGATGCCCGCAGGGCCCTTACCAATGAGCAGTTCTTC. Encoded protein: CASSLDARRALTNEQFF. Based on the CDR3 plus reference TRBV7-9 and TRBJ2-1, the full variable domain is DTGVSQNPRHKITKRGQNVTFRCDPISEHNRLYWYRQTLGQGPEFLTYFQNEAQLEKSRLLSDRFSAERPKGSFSTLEIQRTEQGDSAMYLCASSLDARRALTNEQFFGPGTRLTVL.

CDR3 DNA sequence: TGTGCCAGCGGGACTAGCGGTTACAATGAGCAGTTCTTC. This gives the protein CASGTSGYNEQFF. This chain connects TRBV6-5 to TRBJ2-1, with 11 positions matching TRBD2. The trim removed 8 bases at V and 4 bases at J, leaving 1 base unmatched. The CDR3 is 13 residues long. Germline assignment: CDR1 MNHEY and CDR2 SVGAGI.

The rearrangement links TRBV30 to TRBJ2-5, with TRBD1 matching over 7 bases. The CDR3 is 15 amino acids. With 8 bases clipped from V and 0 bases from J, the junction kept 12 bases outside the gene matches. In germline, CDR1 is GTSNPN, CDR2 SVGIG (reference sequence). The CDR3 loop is CARGIKGANQETQYF. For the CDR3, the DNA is TGTGCCCGAGGGATTAAGGGGGCCAACCAAGAGACCCAGTACTTC.

The CDR3 DNA follows: TGTGCCATCAGTGACCGGGGACTAGCGGGAAACTACAATGAGCAGTTCTTC. It codes for CAISDRGLAGNYNEQFF. The chain is built from TRBV10-3 and TRBJ2-1, with TRBD2 matching 13 bases. The germline CDR1 and CDR2 sequences are ENHRY and SYGVKD. J was trimmed by 3 bases and V by 3 bases; bases with no gene match: 5. CDR3 length: 17 residues.

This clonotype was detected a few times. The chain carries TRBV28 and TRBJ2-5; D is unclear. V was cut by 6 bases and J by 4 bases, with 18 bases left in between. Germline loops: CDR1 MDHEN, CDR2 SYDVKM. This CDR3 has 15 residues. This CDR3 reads CASRLDAAPIETQYF. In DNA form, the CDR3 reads TGTGCCAGCAGGTTGGACGCCGCCCCGATAGAGACCCAGTACTTC.

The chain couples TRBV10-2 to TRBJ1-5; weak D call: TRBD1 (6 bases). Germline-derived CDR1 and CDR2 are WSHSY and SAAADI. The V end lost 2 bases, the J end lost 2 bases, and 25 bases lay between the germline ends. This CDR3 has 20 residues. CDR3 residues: CASSEAQGAGGPSRNQPQHF. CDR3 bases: TGCGCCAGCAGTGAGGCACAGGGAGCTGGCGGGCCTTCGCGCAATCAGCCCCAGCATTTT.

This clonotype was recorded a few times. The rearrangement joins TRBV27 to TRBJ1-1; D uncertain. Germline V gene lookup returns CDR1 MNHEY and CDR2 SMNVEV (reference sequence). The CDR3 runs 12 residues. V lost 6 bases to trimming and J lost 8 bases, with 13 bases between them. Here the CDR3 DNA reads TGTGCCAGCAGATCCCAATTGGCAGAAGCTTTCTTT. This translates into CASRSQLAEAFF.

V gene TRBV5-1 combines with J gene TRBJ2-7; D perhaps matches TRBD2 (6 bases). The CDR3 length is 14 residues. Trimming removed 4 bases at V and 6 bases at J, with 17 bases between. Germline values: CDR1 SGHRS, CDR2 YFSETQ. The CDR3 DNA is TGCGCCAGCAGCCCCCCGGAGGGCGTCTTCGAGCAGTACTTC. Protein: CASSPPEGVFEQYF. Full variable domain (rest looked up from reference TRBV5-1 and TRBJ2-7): KAGVTQTPRYLIKTRGQQVTLSCSPISGHRSVSWYQQTPGQGLQFLFEYFSETQRNKGNFPGRFSGRQFSNSRSEMNVSTLELGDSALYLCASSPPEGVFEQYFGPGTRLTVT.

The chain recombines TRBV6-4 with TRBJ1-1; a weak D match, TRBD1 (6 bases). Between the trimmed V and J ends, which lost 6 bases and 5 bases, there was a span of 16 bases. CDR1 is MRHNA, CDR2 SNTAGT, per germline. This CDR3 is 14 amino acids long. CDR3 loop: CASSEHVRGTEAFF. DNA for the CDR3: TGTGCCAGCAGCGAGCACGTTAGGGGGACTGAAGCTTTCTTT.

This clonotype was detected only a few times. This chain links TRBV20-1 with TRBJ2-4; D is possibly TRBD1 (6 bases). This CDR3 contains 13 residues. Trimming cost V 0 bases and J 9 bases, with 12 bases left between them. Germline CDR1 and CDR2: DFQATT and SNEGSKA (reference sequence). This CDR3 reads CSARDSQGSIQYF. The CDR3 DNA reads TGCAGTGCTAGAGACTCTCAGGGGAGCATTCAGTACTTC.

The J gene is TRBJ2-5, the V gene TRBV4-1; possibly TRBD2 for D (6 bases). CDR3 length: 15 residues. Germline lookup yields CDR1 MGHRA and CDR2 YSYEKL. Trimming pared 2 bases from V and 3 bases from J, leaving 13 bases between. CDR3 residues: CASSQIGTRKETQYF. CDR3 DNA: TGCGCCAGCAGCCAAATAGGGACTCGAAAAGAGACCCAGTACTTC.

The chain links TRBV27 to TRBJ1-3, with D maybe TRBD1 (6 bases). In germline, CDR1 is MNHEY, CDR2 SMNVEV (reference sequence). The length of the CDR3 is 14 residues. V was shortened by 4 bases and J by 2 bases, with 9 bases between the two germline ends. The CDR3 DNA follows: TGTGCCAGCAGTTCCCCAGGGGCTGGAAACACCATATATTTT. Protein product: CASSSPGAGNTIYF.

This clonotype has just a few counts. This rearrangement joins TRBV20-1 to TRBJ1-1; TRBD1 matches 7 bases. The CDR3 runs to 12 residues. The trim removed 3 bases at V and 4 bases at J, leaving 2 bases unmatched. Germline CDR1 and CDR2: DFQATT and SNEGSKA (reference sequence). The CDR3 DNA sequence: TGCAGTGCTAGTCCAGGGGGCACTGAAGCTTTCTTT. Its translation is CSASPGGTEAFF.

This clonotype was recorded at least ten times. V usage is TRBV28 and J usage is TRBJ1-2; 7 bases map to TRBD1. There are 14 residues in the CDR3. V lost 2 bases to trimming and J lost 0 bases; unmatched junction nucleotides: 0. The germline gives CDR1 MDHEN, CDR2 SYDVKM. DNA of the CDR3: TGTGCCAGCAGTTTAGGGACAGCTAACTATGGCTACACCTTC. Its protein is CASSLGTANYGYTF.

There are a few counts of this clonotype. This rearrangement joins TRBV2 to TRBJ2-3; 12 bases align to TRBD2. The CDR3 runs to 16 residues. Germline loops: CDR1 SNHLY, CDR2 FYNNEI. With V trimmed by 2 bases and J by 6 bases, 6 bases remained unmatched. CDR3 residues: CASSEILAGGADTQYF. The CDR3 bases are TGTGCCAGCAGTGAAATACTAGCGGGGGGCGCGGATACGCAGTATTTT. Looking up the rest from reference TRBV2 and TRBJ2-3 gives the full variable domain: EPEVTQTPSHQVTQMGQEVILRCVPISNHLYFYWYRQILGQKVEFLVSFYNNEISEKSEIFDDQFSVERPDGSNFTLKIRSTKLEDSAMYFCASSEILAGGADTQYFGPGTRLTVL.